This paragraph covers one TCR beta chain sequence. This record belongs to a study of blood T cell repertoires in COVID-19. About the study: Samples taken during acute and convalescent COVID-19 were collected in the United States, Italy and Spain. PBMCs, B-cell-depleted T cells, or T cells provided the cDNA or gDNA that made up the material.

Original handling: Using reference gene primer amplification, nucleated cell counts were estimated. Assay: immunoSEQ multiplex PCR; the TCRdb copy retains only in-frame clones and omits some. From that table come the V and J calls and clone size; the DNA was used to work out D and trimming. The data contain around 150,000 clones, about 88% of them singletons. V gave up 0 bases and J gave up 2 bases, with 11 bases separating them. Germline V gene lookup returns CDR1 SGHDN and CDR2 FVKESK. The CDR3 has 15 amino acids. The V and J genes are TRBV14 and TRBJ2-7; D unclear. Input material: peripheral blood. The TCR was taken from a man aged 18 to 29 with acute or convalescent COVID-19. The CDR3 spells CASSQEYAVTYEQYF. In DNA, the CDR3 is TGTGCCAGCAGCCAAGAGTACGCAGTAACCTACGAGCAGTACTTC.